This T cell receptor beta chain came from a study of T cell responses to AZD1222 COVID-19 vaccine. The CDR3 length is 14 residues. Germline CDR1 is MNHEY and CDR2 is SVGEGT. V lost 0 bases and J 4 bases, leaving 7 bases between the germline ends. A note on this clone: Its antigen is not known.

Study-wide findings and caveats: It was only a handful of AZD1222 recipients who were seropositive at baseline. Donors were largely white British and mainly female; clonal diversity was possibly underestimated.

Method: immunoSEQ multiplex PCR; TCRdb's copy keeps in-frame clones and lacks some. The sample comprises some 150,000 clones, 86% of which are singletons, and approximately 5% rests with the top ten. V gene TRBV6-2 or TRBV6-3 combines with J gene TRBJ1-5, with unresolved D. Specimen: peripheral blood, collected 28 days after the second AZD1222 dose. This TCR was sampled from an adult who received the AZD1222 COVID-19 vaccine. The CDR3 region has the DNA TGTGCCAGCAGTTACTCGTTGGGGAATCAGCCCCAGCATTTT. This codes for CASSYSLGNQPQHF.